This T cell receptor beta chain was obtained from a study of blood T cell repertoires in COVID-19 (dated by TCRdb to 2020 to 2021). Describing the broader study: The collaborator samples originated in the United States, Italy and Spain and spanned the acute and convalescent phases of COVID-19. A de-identified subject ID, COVID-19 status, age in years and sex were almost always included in the sample metadata. The prospective study material was composed of cDNA or gDNA derived from T cells, B-cell-depleted T cells, or PBMCs. Subjects who had been exposed to COVID-19, were actively infected with it, or had recovered from it provided the deeply sampled blood TCRbeta repertoires that made up the dataset. Samples came from the ongoing ImmuneRACE study (first 160 participants) plus 1,254 subjects from 6 global collaborators. The repertoires were released in a freely available public database intended as a resource for research on the immune response to SARS-CoV-2. Where available, HLA class I and class II types were taken from metadata supplied by the sample provider and were not determined by assay-based typing. What the work shows at the level of the full study, not this receptor alone: Clinical and demographic metadata were provided uncurated, with the amount varying by source and participant.

The collaborating institutions used their own protocols to collect whole blood in K2EDTA tubes. For TCRbeta analysis, collaborator samples were shipped as frozen whole blood, as isolated PBMCs, or as DNA extracted from either sample type. CDR1 and CDR2, per the germline V gene, are WSHSY and SAAADI. Spanning cysteine to phenylalanine, the CDR3 consists of 14 amino acids. Just CDR3 DNA is preserved here, 42 bases in frame from base 1. Germline trimming amounts to 3 bases on V and 2 bases on J, with 2 as the count of junction bases outside the gene matches. This clone was counted between two and nine times. Its recognized antigen is unknown. No base-level quality is on record; no much larger clone is a single base apart. The immunoSEQ Assay, a bias-controlled multiplex PCR, was used to amplify TCRbeta CDR3 regions from genomic DNA. Processing in the source paper ran as follows. Within the assay, amplification of reference gene primers was used to estimate how many nucleated cells each sample contained. To quantify the absolute abundance of each unique TCRbeta CDR3 rearrangement, sequence reads were collapsed and filtered. For each sample, productive Simpson clonality was calculated as the square root of Simpson's diversity index across productive rearrangements. In TCRdb, the immuneACCESS table is reduced to in-frame sequences with V and J assigned. These tables do not hold every clone; where another copy was compared, an unresolved V gene accounts for under half, and the others remain unexplained. V, J and clone size derive from that table, while D and trimming were established from the DNA sequence. The sample includes about 39,000 clones, with approximately 80% observed a single time. About 14% of the sample comes from the top ten.

Sequencing was performed on peripheral blood. Recombination connected TRBV10-2 to TRBJ2-7, with 9 bases in between that match TRBD2. This clonotype was sampled from a man between 45 and 60 years old with active or convalescent COVID-19. The nucleotide sequence reads as follows: TGCGCCAGCAGTGATATAGCGGGAGCCTACGAGCAGTACTTC. This codes for CASSDIAGAYEQYF.